A single T cell receptor beta chain is shown here with its context. Certain patients, namely those with other autoimmune diseases, uncontrolled infections, pregnancy or lactation, were excluded. The V end lost 0 bases, the J end lost 0 bases, and 12 bases lay between the germline ends. CDR1 is ENHRY and CDR2 is SYGVKD in the germline V gene. This CDR3 is built from 16 residues. This sample was included in a study of Graves' ophthalmopathy and Graves' hyperthyroidism. Across the study: Peripheral blood was obtained at first diagnosis, ahead of any treatment.

Transcripts of RNA were the source for amplifying TCR beta CDR3 regions. The first round was an RT-PCR with HTBI primers, and the second round was a multiplex PCR. TCRdb reanalysed the multiplex PCR reads using MiXCR and keeps one entry per CDR3 protein. The table records hundreds of thousands of distinct CDR3 sequences, approximately 40% of them present only once. The sequence was collected from an adult man with Graves' ophthalmopathy. The specimen was peripheral blood. The chain combines TRBV10-3 with TRBJ2-7, with TRBD1 as a possible D gene (5 bases). Here the CDR3 reads CAISESGRASSYEQYF. In DNA, the CDR3 is TGTGCCATCAGTGAGTCGGGCAGGGCCAGCTCCTACGAGCAGTACTTC.